The subject of this entry is one TCR beta chain. J lost 6 bases, V lost 2 bases, and 11 bases had no gene match. This CDR3 comprises 18 residues. Germline V gene lookup returns CDR1 ENHRY and CDR2 SYGVKD. The data belong to a study of blood T cell repertoires in COVID-19. The wider study: COVID-19 samples collected from the United States, Italy and Spain covered acute and convalescent phases. PBMCs, B-cell-depleted T cells, or T cells were the source of the cDNA or gDNA that made up the material.

Per the original methods: Amplified reference gene primers provided the basis for estimating nucleated cell counts. The repertoire was sequenced with immunoSEQ multiplex PCR; TCRdb's copy has only in-frame clones and lacks some. D and trimming were read from the DNA, whereas the V and J calls and clone size are those reported in that table. The sample shows over 200,000 clones, about 85% of them seen only once. The clonotype was recovered from a woman between 18 and 29 years old who had recovered from COVID-19. Sample: peripheral blood. The chain recombines TRBV10-3 with TRBJ2-2, with 11 bases lining up with TRBD2. CDR3 sequence: CAISERYRLAGMSGELFF. The CDR3 nucleotides are TGTGCCATCAGTGAGCGGTATAGACTAGCGGGAATGTCCGGGGAGCTGTTTTTT.